The TCR beta chain described here comes from a study of control samples from healthy donors and cancer patients (dated by TCRdb to the early 2020s). Library creation used the immunoSEQ multiplex PCR assay. TCRdb stores this immuneACCESS table with in-frame sequences only. Part of the clones is absent; in the studies checked, under half of the shortfall reflects unresolved V genes, and no reason is known for the rest. In all, the sample holds under 80,000 clones, and roughly 93% of those were seen once. More than 2.5% of the sample is taken by the ten largest. This clone appeared once. Its antigen specificity is not known. It has no much larger one-base neighbor in the sample; base qualities were not kept. Sequencing was carried out using blood. The receptor's source is a woman aged 25 to 39 in good health.

The CDR3 protein sequence reads: CAWETRGYGGELFF. The sequence in DNA is TGTGCCTGGGAAACCAGGGGGTATGGCGGGGAGCTGTTTTTT. The rearrangement joined TRBV30 to TRBJ2-2, with 7 central nucleotides matching TRBD1. From a lookup of the germline V gene (reference sequence), CDR1 and CDR2 are GTSNPN and SVGIG. The junction shows trimming of 5 bases on V and 7 bases on J, and the gene matches do not reach 10 bases of it. The CDR3 sequence holds 14 residues, the cysteine and phenylalanine included. This entry keeps only the CDR3 DNA: 42 bases, framed from base 1.